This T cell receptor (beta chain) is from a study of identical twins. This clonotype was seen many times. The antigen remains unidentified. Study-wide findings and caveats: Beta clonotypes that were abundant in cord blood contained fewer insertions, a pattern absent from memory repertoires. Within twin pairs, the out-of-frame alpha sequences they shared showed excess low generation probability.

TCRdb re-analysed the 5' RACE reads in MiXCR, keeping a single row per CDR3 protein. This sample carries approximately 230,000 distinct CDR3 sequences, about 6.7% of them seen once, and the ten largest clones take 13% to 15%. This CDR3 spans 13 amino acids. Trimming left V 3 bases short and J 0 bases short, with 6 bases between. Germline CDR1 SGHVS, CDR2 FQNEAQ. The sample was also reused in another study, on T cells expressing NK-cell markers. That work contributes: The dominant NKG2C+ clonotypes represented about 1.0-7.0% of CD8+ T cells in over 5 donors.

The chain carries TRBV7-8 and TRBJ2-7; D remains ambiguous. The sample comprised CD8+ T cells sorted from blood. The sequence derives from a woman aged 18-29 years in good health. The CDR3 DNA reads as TGTGCCAGCAGCTTTGAGGCCTCCTACGAGCAGTACTTC. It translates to CASSFEASYEQYF. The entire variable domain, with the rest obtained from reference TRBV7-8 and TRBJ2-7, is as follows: GAGVSQSPRYKVAKRGQDVALRCDPISGHVSLFWYQQALGQGPEFLTYFQNEAQLDKSGLPSDRFFAERPEGSVSTLKIQRTQQEDSAVYLCASSFEASYEQYFGPGTRLTVT.